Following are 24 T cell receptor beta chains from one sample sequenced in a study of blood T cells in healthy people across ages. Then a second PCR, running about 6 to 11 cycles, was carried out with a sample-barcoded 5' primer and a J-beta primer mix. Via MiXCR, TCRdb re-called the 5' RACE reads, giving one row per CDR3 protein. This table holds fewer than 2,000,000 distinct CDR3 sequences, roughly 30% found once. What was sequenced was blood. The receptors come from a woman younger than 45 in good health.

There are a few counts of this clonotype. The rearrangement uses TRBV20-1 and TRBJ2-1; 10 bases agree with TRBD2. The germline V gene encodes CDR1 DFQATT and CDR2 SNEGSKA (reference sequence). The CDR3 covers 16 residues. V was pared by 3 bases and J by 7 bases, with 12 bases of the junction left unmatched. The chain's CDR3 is CSASHGLAGVFNEQFF. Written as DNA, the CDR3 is TGCAGTGCTAGTCATGGGCTAGCGGGAGTTTTTAATGAGCAGTTCTTC.

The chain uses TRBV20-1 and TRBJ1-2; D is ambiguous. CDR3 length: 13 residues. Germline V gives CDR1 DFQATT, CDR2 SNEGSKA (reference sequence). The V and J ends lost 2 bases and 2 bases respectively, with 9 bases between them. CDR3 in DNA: TGCAGTGCTAGACCTCCGGAGAACTATGGCTACACCTTC. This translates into CSARPPENYGYTF.

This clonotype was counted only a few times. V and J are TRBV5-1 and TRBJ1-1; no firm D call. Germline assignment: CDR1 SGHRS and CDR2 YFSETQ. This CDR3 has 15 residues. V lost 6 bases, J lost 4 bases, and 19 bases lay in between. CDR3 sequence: CASTQMGAGSTEAFF. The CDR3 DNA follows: TGCGCCAGCACACAAATGGGTGCGGGGAGCACTGAAGCTTTCTTT.

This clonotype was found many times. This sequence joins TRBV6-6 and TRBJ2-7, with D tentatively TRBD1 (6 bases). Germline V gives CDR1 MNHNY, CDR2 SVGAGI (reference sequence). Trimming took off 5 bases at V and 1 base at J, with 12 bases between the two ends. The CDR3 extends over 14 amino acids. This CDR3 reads CASSQYRVSYEQYF. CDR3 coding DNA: TGTGCCAGCAGTCAGTACAGGGTATCCTACGAGCAGTACTTC.

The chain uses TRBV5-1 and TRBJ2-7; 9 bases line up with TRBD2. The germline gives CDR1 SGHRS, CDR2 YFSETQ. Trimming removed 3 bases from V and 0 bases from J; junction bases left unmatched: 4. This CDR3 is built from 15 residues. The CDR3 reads CASSWGGRDSYEQYF. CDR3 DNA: TGCGCCAGCAGCTGGGGCGGGAGGGACTCCTACGAGCAGTACTTC.

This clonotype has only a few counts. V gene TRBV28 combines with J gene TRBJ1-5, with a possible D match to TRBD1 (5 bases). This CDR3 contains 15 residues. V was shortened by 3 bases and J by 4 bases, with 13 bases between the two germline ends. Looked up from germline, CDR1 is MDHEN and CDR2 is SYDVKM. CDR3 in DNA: TGTGCCAGCAGTTTGGCGGCGGGGGGGAATCAGCCCCAGCATTTT. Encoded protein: CASSLAAGGNQPQHF.

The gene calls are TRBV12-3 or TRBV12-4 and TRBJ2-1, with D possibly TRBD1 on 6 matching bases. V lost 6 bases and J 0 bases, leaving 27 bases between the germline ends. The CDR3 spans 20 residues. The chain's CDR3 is CASRPPGTRGSRSSYNEQFF. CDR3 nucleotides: TGTGCCAGCAGGCCACCCGGGACAAGAGGAAGCAGGAGCTCCTACAATGAGCAGTTCTTC.

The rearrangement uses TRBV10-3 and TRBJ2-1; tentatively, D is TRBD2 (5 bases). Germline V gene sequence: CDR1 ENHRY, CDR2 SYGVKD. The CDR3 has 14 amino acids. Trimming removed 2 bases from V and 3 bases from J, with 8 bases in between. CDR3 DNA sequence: TGTGCCATCAGTGAGGGACTGGGCTACAATGAGCAGTTCTTC. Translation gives CAISEGLGYNEQFF.

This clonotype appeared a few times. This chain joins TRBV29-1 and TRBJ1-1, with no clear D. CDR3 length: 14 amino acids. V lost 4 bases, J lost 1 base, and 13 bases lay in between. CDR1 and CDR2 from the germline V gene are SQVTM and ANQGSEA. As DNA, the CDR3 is TGCAGCGTTGGGGGTGGTTGGAAGAACACTGAAGCTTTCTTT. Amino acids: CSVGGGWKNTEAFF.

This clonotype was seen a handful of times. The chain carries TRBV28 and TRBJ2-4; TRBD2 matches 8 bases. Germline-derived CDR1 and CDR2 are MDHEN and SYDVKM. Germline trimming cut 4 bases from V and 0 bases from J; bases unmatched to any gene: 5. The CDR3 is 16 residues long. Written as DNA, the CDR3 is TGTGCCAGCAGTTCGCCTAGCGGGCTAGCCAAAAACATTCAGTACTTC. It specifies CASSSPSGLAKNIQYF.

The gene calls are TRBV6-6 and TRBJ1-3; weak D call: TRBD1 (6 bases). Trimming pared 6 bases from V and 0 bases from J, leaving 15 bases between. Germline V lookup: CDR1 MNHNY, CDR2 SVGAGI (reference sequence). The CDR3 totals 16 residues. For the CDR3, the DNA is TGTGCCAGCAGCCCCTTCGAGGGACACTCTGGAAACACCATATATTTT. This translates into CASSPFEGHSGNTIYF.

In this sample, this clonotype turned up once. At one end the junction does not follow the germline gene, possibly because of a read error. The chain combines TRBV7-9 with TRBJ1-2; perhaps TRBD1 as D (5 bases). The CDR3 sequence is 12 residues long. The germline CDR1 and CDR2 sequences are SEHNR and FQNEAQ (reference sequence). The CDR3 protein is CASSPTDYGCTF. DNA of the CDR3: TGTGCCAGCAGCCCGACAGACTATGGCTGCACCTTC.

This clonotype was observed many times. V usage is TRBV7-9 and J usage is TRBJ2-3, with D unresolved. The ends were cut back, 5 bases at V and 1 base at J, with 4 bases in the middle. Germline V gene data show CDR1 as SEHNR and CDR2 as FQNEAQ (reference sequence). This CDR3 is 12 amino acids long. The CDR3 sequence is CASSHGTDTQYF. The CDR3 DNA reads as TGTGCCAGCAGCCACGGCACAGATACGCAGTATTTT.

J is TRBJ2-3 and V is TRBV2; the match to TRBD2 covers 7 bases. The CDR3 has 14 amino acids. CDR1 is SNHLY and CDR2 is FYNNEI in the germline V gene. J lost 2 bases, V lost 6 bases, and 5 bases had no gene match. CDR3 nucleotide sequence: TGTGCCAGCAGACGTAGCGGGCCCACAGATACGCAGTATTTT. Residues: CASRRSGPTDTQYF.

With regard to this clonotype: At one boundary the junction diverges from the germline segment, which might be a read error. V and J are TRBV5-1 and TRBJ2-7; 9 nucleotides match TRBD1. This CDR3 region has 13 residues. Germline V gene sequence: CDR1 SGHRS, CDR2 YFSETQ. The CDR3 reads CASSPRQGVEQYF. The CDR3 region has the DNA TGTGCCAGCAGTCCTCGACAGGGGGTCGAGCAGTACTTC. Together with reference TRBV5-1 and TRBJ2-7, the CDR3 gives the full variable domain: KAGVTQTPRYLIKTRGQQVTLSCSPISGHRSVSWYQQTPGQGLQFLFEYFSETQRNKGNFPGRFSGRQFSNSRSEMNVSTLELGDSALYLCASSPRQGVEQYFGPGTRLTVT.

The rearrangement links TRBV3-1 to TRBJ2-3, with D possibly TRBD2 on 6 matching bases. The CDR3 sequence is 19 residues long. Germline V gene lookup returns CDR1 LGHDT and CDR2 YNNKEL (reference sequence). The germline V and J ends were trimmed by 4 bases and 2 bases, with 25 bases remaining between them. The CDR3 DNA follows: TGTGCCAGCAGCCCACCACCATTCAAACTGGGACTGAACACAGATACGCAGTATTTT. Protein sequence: CASSPPPFKLGLNTDTQYF.

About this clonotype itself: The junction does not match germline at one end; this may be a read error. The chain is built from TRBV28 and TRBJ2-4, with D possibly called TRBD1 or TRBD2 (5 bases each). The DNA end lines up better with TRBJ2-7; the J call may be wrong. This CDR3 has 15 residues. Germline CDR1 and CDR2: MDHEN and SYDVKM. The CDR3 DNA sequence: TGTGCCGGCAGGGACGGACTGGCGAACTCCTACGAGCAGTACTTC. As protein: CAGRDGLANSYEQYF.

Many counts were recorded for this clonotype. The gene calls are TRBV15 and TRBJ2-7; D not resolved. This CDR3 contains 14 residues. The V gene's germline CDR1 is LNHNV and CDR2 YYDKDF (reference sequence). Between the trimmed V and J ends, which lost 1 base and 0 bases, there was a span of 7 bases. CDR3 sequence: CATSRVADSYEQYF. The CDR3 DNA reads TGTGCCACCAGCAGAGTCGCGGACTCCTACGAGCAGTACTTC.

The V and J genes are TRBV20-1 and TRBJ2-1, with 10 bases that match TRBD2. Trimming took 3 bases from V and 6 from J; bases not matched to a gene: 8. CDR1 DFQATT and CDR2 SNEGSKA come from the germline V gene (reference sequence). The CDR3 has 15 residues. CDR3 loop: CSARPSGRAANEQFF. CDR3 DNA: TGCAGTGCTAGGCCTAGCGGGAGAGCTGCCAATGAGCAGTTCTTC.

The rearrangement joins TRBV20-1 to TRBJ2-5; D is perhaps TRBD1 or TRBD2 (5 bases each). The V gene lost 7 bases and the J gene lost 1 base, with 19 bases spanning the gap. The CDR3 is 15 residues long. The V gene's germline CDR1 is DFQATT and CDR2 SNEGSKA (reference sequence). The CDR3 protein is CSVEGSRAFQETQYF. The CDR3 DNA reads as TGCAGTGTTGAGGGGTCCAGGGCCTTCCAAGAGACCCAGTACTTC.

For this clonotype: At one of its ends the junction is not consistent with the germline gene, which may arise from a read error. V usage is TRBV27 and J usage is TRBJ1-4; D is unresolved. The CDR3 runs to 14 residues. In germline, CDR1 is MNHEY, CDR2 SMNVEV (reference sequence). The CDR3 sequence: CASRLSPGSEKLFF. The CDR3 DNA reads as TGTGCCAGCAGGTTATCTCCGGGGTCCGAAAAACTGTTTTTT.

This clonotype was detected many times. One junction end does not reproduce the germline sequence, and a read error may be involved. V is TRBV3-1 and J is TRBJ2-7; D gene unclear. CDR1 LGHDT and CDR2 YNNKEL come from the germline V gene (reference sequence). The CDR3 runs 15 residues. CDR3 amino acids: CASSQASGGSYEQYF. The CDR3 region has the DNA TGCGCCAGCAGCCAAGCTTCCGGCGGATCCTACGAGCAGTACTTC.

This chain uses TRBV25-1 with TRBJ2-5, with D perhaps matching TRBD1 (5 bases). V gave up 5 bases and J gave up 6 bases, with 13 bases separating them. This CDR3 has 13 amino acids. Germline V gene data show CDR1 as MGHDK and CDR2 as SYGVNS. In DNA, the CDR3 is TGTGCCAGCAGTTTCCAGGGTGGAAAGACCCAGTACTTC. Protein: CASSFQGGKTQYF.

CDR3 in amino acids: CASSSTGQTIYGYTF. CDR3 nucleotides: TGTGCCAGCAGTTCTACCGGACAGACTATCTATGGCTACACCTTC. This chain joins TRBV2 and TRBJ1-2; weak D call: TRBD1 (6 bases). CDR1 SNHLY and CDR2 FYNNEI come from the germline V gene. Between the trimmed V and J ends, which lost 5 bases and 4 bases, there was a span of 17 bases. The CDR3 totals 15 residues.